These 32 T cell receptor beta chains were sequenced from one sample in a study of blood T cells in healthy people across ages (dated by TCRdb to the mid-2010s). Library method: 5' RACE. The run used an Illumina HiSeq 2500. A second PCR of roughly 6 to 12 cycles was run with a J-beta primer mix and a sample-barcoded 5' primer. The raw public data were reprocessed by TCRdb itself: fastp quality trimming at Q25, MiXCR clonotype calling, in-frame beta chains only. Each record represents a unique CDR3 protein, reported with the most common genes and DNA among its rows. Counted in this sample were about 1.8 million distinct CDR3 sequences; roughly 52% of them appeared once. The ten largest clones represent about 2.1% of the sample. The sequencing input was blood. These receptors were taken from a woman aged 40 to 49 in good health.

Here the CDR3 DNA reads TGTGCCAGCAGCGAGGCCGGGACAGAGACTAACTATGGCTACACCTTC. Amino acids: CASSEAGTETNYGYTF. The rearrangement uses TRBV9 and TRBJ1-2, with 7 positions matching TRBD1. V shed 3 bases, J shed 0 bases, and the junction held 8 bases outside the gene matches. CDR1 and CDR2 (germline): SGDLS, YYNGEE. The CDR3 runs to 16 residues.

CDR3 nucleotides: TGTGCCAGCAACGAACAGGGCACCCCCTACAATGAGCAGTTCTTC. It is translated as CASNEQGTPYNEQFF. This chain joins TRBV6-2 or TRBV6-3 and TRBJ2-1; D might be TRBD1 (6 bases). V shed 7 bases and J shed 2 bases, with 15 bases lying between them. Germline assignment: CDR1 MNHEY and CDR2 SVGEGT. The length of the CDR3 is 15 residues.

This clonotype was seen more than once but under ten times. This rearrangement joins TRBV20-1 to TRBJ2-1; 8 nucleotides align to TRBD1. The V segment lost 4 bases and the J segment 9 bases; nucleotides outside the gene matches: 8. The CDR3 has 13 amino acids. CDR1 DFQATT and CDR2 SNEGSKA come from the germline V gene (reference sequence). The CDR3 DNA follows: TGCAGTGCTATCGACAGGGGTAAAATTGAGCAGTTCTTC. This encodes CSAIDRGKIEQFF.

The V call is TRBV20-1, the J call TRBJ1-1; D remains unclear. Trimming pared 0 bases from V and 8 bases from J, leaving 10 bases between. Germline CDR1 and CDR2: DFQATT and SNEGSKA (reference sequence). The CDR3 extends over 12 amino acids. The CDR3 region has the DNA TGCAGTGCTAGAGAACACCCGGGGGAAGCTTTCTTT. Residues: CSAREHPGEAFF.

In its sample, this clonotype was seen a few times. The chain combines TRBV20-1 with TRBJ2-7; TRBD2 matches 11 bases. The J call may be faulty, since TRBJ2-5 better matches the DNA end. The CDR3 sequence is 16 residues long. Looked up from germline, CDR1 is DFQATT and CDR2 is SNEGSKA (reference sequence). The CDR3 nucleotides are TGCAGTGCTAGAGACCCTAGCGGGGGGTCTGAAGAGACCCAGTACTTC. As protein: CSARDPSGGSEETQYF.

The chain uses TRBV7-8 and TRBJ1-4, with TRBD1 as a possible D gene (5 bases). CDR3 size: 16 residues. V dropped 1 base and J dropped 8 bases, with 17 bases sitting between them. Germline V lookup: CDR1 SGHVS, CDR2 FQNEAQ. CDR3 nucleotide sequence: TGTGCCAGCAGCTTAGTTGGGGGGGAATTGGGGGAAAAACTGTTTTTT. Translating gives CASSLVGGELGEKLFF.

The chain links TRBV20-1 to TRBJ1-5; D gene unclear. Germline lookup yields CDR1 DFQATT and CDR2 SNEGSKA (reference sequence). This CDR3 contains 12 residues. V lost 4 bases and J lost 1, with 5 bases in between. The CDR3 protein is CSAILSNQPQHF. DNA for the CDR3: TGCAGTGCTATATTAAGCAATCAGCCCCAGCATTTT.

This clonotype was picked up a small number of times. The gene calls are TRBV7-9 and TRBJ2-3; D is possibly TRBD1 or TRBD2 (5 bases each). Looked up from germline, CDR1 is SEHNR and CDR2 is FQNEAQ (reference sequence). The CDR3 has 16 amino acids. The germline V and J ends were trimmed by 3 bases and 1 base, with 14 bases remaining between them. CDR3 loop: CASSFSGDGGTDTQYF. Written as DNA, the CDR3 is TGTGCCAGCAGCTTTTCTGGGGACGGAGGCACAGATACGCAGTATTTT.

V usage is TRBV9 and J usage is TRBJ1-4; the match to TRBD1 covers 8 bases. Germline lookup yields CDR1 SGDLS and CDR2 YYNGEE. Trimming at V came to 4 bases and at J to 0 bases, leaving 5 bases not matched to a gene. The length of the CDR3 is 16 residues. Here the CDR3 reads CASSPTGGSTNEKLFF. CDR3 coding DNA: TGTGCCAGCAGCCCCACAGGGGGTTCAACTAATGAAAAACTGTTTTTT.

The chain is built from TRBV29-1 and TRBJ2-5, with TRBD2 matching 9 bases. The DNA end lines up better with TRBJ2-7; the J call may be wrong. This CDR3 spans 12 amino acids. The germline V gene has CDR1 SQVTM and CDR2 ANQGSEA. The CDR3 DNA follows: TGCAGCGCAAAACTAGCGGGTTACGAGCAGTACTTC. It translates to CSAKLAGYEQYF.

This clonotype was seen more than once but under ten times. The chain couples TRBV10-3 to TRBJ2-7; D remains unclear. The CDR3 contains 15 residues. The V end lost 3 bases, the J end lost 0 bases, and 12 bases lay between the germline ends. Germline values: CDR1 ENHRY, CDR2 SYGVKD. CDR3 DNA: TGTGCCATCAGTGATCCCCGGTCCCACTCCTACGAGCAGTACTTC. Protein product: CAISDPRSHSYEQYF.

CDR3 in amino acids: CASKGMSGQGDEQFF. CDR3 DNA: TGTGCCAGCAAAGGAATGTCGGGACAGGGGGATGAGCAGTTCTTC. The rearrangement uses TRBV6-1 and TRBJ2-1; 11 bases are shared with TRBD1. The CDR3 totals 15 residues. After removal of 7 bases from V and 8 bases from J, the junction contained 10 bases not matched to a gene. Germline V gene data show CDR1 as MNHNS and CDR2 as SASEGT.

There are many counts of this clonotype. The rearrangement links TRBV7-9 to TRBJ2-5, with 10 positions matching TRBD1. V lost 8 bases to trimming and J lost 3 bases; unmatched junction nucleotides: 6. The germline gives CDR1 SEHNR, CDR2 FQNEAQ (reference sequence). The length of the CDR3 is 14 residues. The CDR3: CASSSGQGKETQYF. CDR3 in DNA: TGTGCCAGCTCATCGGGACAGGGGAAAGAGACCCAGTACTTC.

About this clonotype: A read error may account for a junction end that differs from germline. J is TRBJ1-2 and V is TRBV4-3; TRBD1 matches 7 bases. The germline V gene has CDR1 LGHNA and CDR2 YSLEER. This CDR3 has 16 amino acids. The DNA for the CDR3 is TGCGCCAGCAGCCAACTCCGGGACAGCGACTACTATGGCTACACTTTC. As protein: CASSQLRDSDYYGYTF.

The chain employs TRBV28 and TRBJ2-5; 9 bases are a match to TRBD2. Germline trimming cut 2 bases from V and 2 bases from J; bases unmatched to any gene: 15. CDR3 size: 19 residues. Germline loops: CDR1 MDHEN, CDR2 SYDVKM. CDR3 loop: CASSLTLDPLRGGQETQYF. CDR3 DNA: TGTGCCAGCAGTTTAACCCTGGATCCCTTGCGGGGGGGGCAAGAGACCCAGTACTTC.

This chain joins TRBV20-1 and TRBJ1-2, with TRBD1 matching over 11 bases. V trimming: 6 bases; J trimming: 4 bases; junction bases outside the gene matches: 7. There are 14 residues in the CDR3. The germline V gene encodes CDR1 DFQATT and CDR2 SNEGSKA (reference sequence). The CDR3 nucleotides read TGCAGTGCAACAAGGACAGGGGGCGTCTATGGCTACACCTTC. Translation: CSATRTGGVYGYTF.

This chain uses TRBV20-1 with TRBJ1-1; TRBD1 agrees at 7 bases. There are 13 residues in the CDR3. Germline-derived CDR1 and CDR2 are DFQATT and SNEGSKA (reference sequence). V trimming: 5 bases; J trimming: 1 base; junction bases outside the gene matches: 4. DNA for the CDR3: TGCAGTGCTCAACGGGACAGGAACACTGAAGCTTTCTTT. Amino acids: CSAQRDRNTEAFF.

The chain combines TRBV4-1 with TRBJ1-2; D gene ambiguous. The CDR3 sequence is 14 residues long. Per the germline V gene, CDR1 is MGHRA and CDR2 is YSYEKL. V was pared by 4 bases and J by 8 bases, with 17 bases between. CDR3 sequence (DNA): TGCGCCAGCAGCCCTTCTGGGGAGATGAGGGGCTACACCTTC. Its protein product is CASSPSGEMRGYTF.

This clonotype has more than one count but fewer than ten. The chain uses TRBV4-2 and TRBJ2-1, with 7 bases aligning to TRBD1. Germline assignment: CDR1 LGHNA and CDR2 YNFKEQ. The CDR3 contains 20 residues. V was clipped by 1 base and J by 0 bases; unmatched bases: 15. CDR3 protein: CASSQVLDRDRPPSYNEQFF. The CDR3 bases are TGTGCCAGCAGCCAAGTCCTCGACCGGGACAGACCTCCCTCCTACAATGAGCAGTTCTTC.

This clonotype occurred once. The V call is TRBV6-2 or TRBV6-3, the J call TRBJ1-2; D uncertain. Trimming removed 0 bases at V and 0 bases at J, with 14 bases between. Germline CDR1 MNHEY, CDR2 SVGEGT. This CDR3 is 17 amino acids long. The CDR3 DNA is TGTGCCAGCAGTTACTCGGGAGCGGATACTGCTAACTATGGCTACACCTTC. Its translation: CASSYSGADTANYGYTF.

This clonotype has only a few counts. This chain joins TRBV5-1 and TRBJ2-7; 7 positions match TRBD2. Germline loops: CDR1 SGHRS, CDR2 YFSETQ. This CDR3 contains 15 residues. The J segment lost 5 bases and the V segment lost 3 bases, leaving 11 bases of the junction unmatched. The CDR3 loop is CASSYGTAGLDEQYF. CDR3 coding DNA: TGCGCCAGCAGCTATGGTACAGCGGGGTTGGACGAGCAGTACTTC.

The CDR3: CASSHGILLAEQYF. CDR3 sequence (DNA): TGTGCCAGCAGCCACGGGATCCTCTTAGCCGAGCAGTACTTC. The chain employs TRBV4-2 and TRBJ2-7, with a weak D call TRBD2 (5 bases). Germline loops: CDR1 LGHNA, CDR2 YNFKEQ. The V end was cut by 3 bases, the J end by 6 bases, with 15 bases between. The CDR3 spans 14 residues.

The chain links TRBV15 to TRBJ1-5, with D perhaps matching TRBD1 (6 bases). CDR3 length: 15 amino acids. Germline V CDR1 and CDR2: LNHNV, YYDKDF (reference sequence). Trimming cost V 2 bases and J 3 bases, with 11 bases left between them. The CDR3 DNA reads as TGTGCCACCAGCAGACAACAGGGTTACAATCAGCCCCAGCATTTT. Translating it yields CATSRQQGYNQPQHF.

The chain couples TRBV4-3 to TRBJ1-4; 10 positions match TRBD1. The CDR3 runs to 14 residues. V lost 4 bases, J lost 10 bases, and 6 bases stayed unmatched. The germline V gene encodes CDR1 LGHNA and CDR2 YSLEER. DNA of the CDR3: TGCGCCAGCAGCCCAGGACAGGGGGAGGGAAAACTGTTTTTT. Its protein is CASSPGQGEGKLFF.

The CDR3 DNA follows: TGTGCCACCAGTGATTCACGGTGGACAGGGGGCTTAAAGAAAGAGACCCAGTACTTC. Translation gives CATSDSRWTGGLKKETQYF. J is TRBJ2-7 and V is TRBV24-1; TRBD1 matches at 11 bases. The DNA end lines up better with TRBJ2-5; the J call may be wrong. Germline V CDR1 and CDR2: KGHDR, SFDVKD. The length of the CDR3 is 19 residues.

J is TRBJ2-5 and V is TRBV11-2, with D perhaps matching TRBD2 (6 bases). Germline V gives CDR1 SGHAT, CDR2 FQNNGV. The CDR3 length is 11 residues. The ends were cut back, 7 bases at V and 7 bases at J, with 10 bases in the middle. The DNA of the CDR3 is TGTGCCAGCACCCCGGAGGGGACCCAGTACTTC. Protein: CASTPEGTQYF.

This chain uses TRBV29-1 with TRBJ2-1; no clear D gene. The CDR3 is 12 amino acids. The germline V gene encodes CDR1 SQVTM and CDR2 ANQGSEA. V was shortened by 3 bases and J by 12 bases, with 15 bases between the two germline ends. This chain's CDR3 is CSVDFVRVGQFF. The CDR3 DNA follows: TGCAGCGTTGACTTCGTCCGGGTCGGGCAGTTCTTC.

The rearrangement joins TRBV5-4 to TRBJ2-5; D possibly corresponds to TRBD2 (7 bases). In germline, CDR1 is SGHNT, CDR2 YYREEE (reference sequence). The CDR3 is 16 amino acids. Trimming pared 5 bases from V and 0 bases from J, leaving 17 bases between. CDR3 amino acids: CASRHLRGGHQETQYF. The CDR3 nucleotides read TGTGCCAGCAGGCACCTTAGGGGGGGGCACCAAGAGACCCAGTACTTC. Together with reference TRBV5-4 and TRBJ2-5, the CDR3 gives the full variable domain: ETGVTQSPTHLIKTRGQQVTLRCSSQSGHNTVSWYQQALGQGPQFIFQYYREEENGRGNFPPRFSGLQFPNYSSELNVNALELDDSALYLCASRHLRGGHQETQYFGPGTRLLVL.

This clonotype showed up just a few times. The chain couples TRBV9 to TRBJ1-2; tentatively, D is TRBD1 (6 bases). The length of the CDR3 is 15 residues. V lost 4 bases to trimming and J lost 0 bases, with 13 bases between them. CDR1 is SGDLS, CDR2 YYNGEE, per germline. CDR3 nucleotides: TGTGCCAGCAGCCCCGGGCAGGGGACTAACTATGGCTACACCTTC. Translation gives CASSPGQGTNYGYTF.

The chain recombines TRBV6-5 with TRBJ1-1; possibly TRBD1 for D (5 bases). Germline V lookup: CDR1 MNHEY, CDR2 SVGAGI. The CDR3 is 13 amino acids. Trimming cost V 9 bases and J 6 bases, with 17 bases left between them. The CDR3 bases are TGTGCCAGTCTACAGGTCCGGAGCTCTGAAGCTTTCTTT. This translates into CASLQVRSSEAFF.

CDR3 region: CASSFSSSGYTGELFF. The CDR3 DNA reads TGCGCCAGCAGCTTTTCTTCTAGCGGGTACACCGGGGAGCTGTTTTTT. The rearrangement joins TRBV5-1 to TRBJ2-2; 8 nucleotides agree with TRBD2. From germline, CDR1 is SGHRS and CDR2 YFSETQ. V lost 2 bases to trimming and J lost 3 bases; unmatched junction nucleotides: 6. The CDR3 length is 16 residues.

This chain connects TRBV27 to TRBJ2-4; D is unresolved. CDR1 and CDR2 (germline): MNHEY, SMNVEV (reference sequence). The ends were cut back, 3 bases at V and 0 bases at J, with 15 bases in the middle. The CDR3 covers 17 residues. The CDR3 reads CASSLGVEALAKNIQYF. The CDR3 DNA follows: TGTGCCAGCAGTTTGGGTGTCGAGGCACTAGCCAAAAACATTCAGTACTTC.